This T cell receptor (beta chain) was found in a study of cytomegalovirus exposure and HLA in healthy donors. About the research overall: The Caucasian-associated ancestry cluster contained about four fifths of the approximately 390 genotyped donors. Findings and limits, study-wide: Reportedly, cytomegalovirus status was diagnosed with high sensitivity and specificity.

Trimming cost V 0 bases and J 3 bases; bases outside gene matches: 4. The V gene's germline CDR1 is SGHRS and CDR2 YFSETQ. The CDR3 consists of 15 residues. The PCR employed 60 Vbeta primers together with 13 Jbeta primers. Using immunoSEQ multiplex PCR, the repertoire was profiled, and TCRdb retains in-frame clones only, with some absent. This listing includes about 200,000 clones. A word on this clone: No antigen is known for it.

This sequence originates from a girl aged 2-15 years in good health and CMV-seropositive. Sequenced: PBMCs. The V and J genes are TRBV5-1 and TRBJ2-7; 9 bases agree with TRBD2. Here the CDR3 DNA reads TGCGCCAGCAGCTTGGAACTAGCGGGCTACTACGAGCAGTACTTC. This gives the protein CASSLELAGYYEQYF.